The entry below describes one T cell receptor (beta chain). The table lists this clone with a few counts. What antigen it recognizes has not been identified. Base quality data are lacking; no much larger clone is found one base away. All of the isolated RNA was reverse transcribed with the High Capacity cDNA Reverse Transcription Kit, so expressed TCRB transcripts were sequenced. Naive, central memory and regulatory T cell samples underwent deep immunoSEQ sequencing, averaging about 3.57 million total reads per sample. Sorted cells were lysed in RLT buffer, and RNA was extracted using DNase-treated RNeasy Micro or Mini kits according to cell number. Each cell subset was processed on its own to prevent cross-contamination, while patient and healthy donor samples were processed together. TCRB sequences were amplified from cDNA with the immunoSEQ multiplex PCR, producing 87-bp fragments spanning the CDR3 region. Sequencing of the amplicons was done on the Illumina HiSeq platform. As for the authors' bioinformatics: Synthetic template baselines were used to correct PCR bias computationally, reads within Hamming distance 2 were collapsed, and singletons that could not be merged were discarded. Reads were aligned to IMGT to assign V, D and J genes, CDR3 length, and insertions or deletions at six rearrangement sites. Within each subset, clonotype counts were normalized to the number of sorted cells before true diversity and Gini coefficients were calculated with the tcR R package. The overlap coefficient, calculated on TCRB nucleotide sequences, was used to quantify repertoire sharing. Out-of-frame TCRB sequences from naive cells were analyzed to stand in for the pre-selection repertoire. TCRdb's version of the immuneACCESS table is confined to in-frame rearrangements and falls short of the full clone set. An unresolved V gene accounts for under half of the shortfall where checked; the remainder is of unknown origin. The D gene and trimming were derived from the DNA, and the V and J assignments and clone size from that table. This sample holds about 240,000 clones; around 13% were observed only once. 0.019% of the sample goes to the ten largest clones.

From each donor, a single peripheral blood sample of 95 to 150 mL on average was drawn into heparinised tubes. A BD FACSAria II was used to sort naive, central memory, regulatory and stem cell-like memory CD4+ T cells with a panel that included CD45RO, CCR7, CD25, CD127, CD95 and CD27. All sorted populations exceeded 95% purity. PBMCs were isolated right away by Lymphoprep density gradient centrifugation and were stained directly, without culture. So that batch effects would be minimized, each experiment stained and sorted samples in pairs, pairing one healthy donor with one patient. There are 16 amino acids in the CDR3, from cysteine to phenylalanine inclusive. The read is trimmed to its CDR3 DNA, 48 bases read in frame from base 1. At the junction V is shortened by 0 bases and J by 3 bases, with 12 bases in between. CDR1 and CDR2 (ENHRY, SYGVKD) derive from the germline V gene. These data belong to a study of beta chain features in type 1 diabetes (dated by TCRdb to the late 2010s). About the study as a whole: No differences in mean age, gender distribution, total cell number or subset yield were found between patients and healthy donors. Across all samples, approximately 100 million sorted cells were examined, and cell number per subset correlated strongly with RNA yield. In the study, recently diagnosed type 1 diabetes patients and matched healthy donors were compared on the TCRB repertoires of their sorted circulating CD4+ T cell subsets. Naive and central memory subsets were obtained from all 28 donors, but regulatory and stem cell-like memory subsets were isolated from only 8 patients and roughly 8 healthy donors.

The paper as a whole reports these results and caveats: Sequencing cDNA rather than genomic DNA could over-represent highly expressing activated cells, although activation and CD3 levels did not differ between groups. PCR might favor shorter templates, but patient and control samples were amplified and corrected together, so any skew would affect both groups equally. Type 1 diabetes patients showed a moderate but significant shortening of TCRB CDR3 length in all four CD4+ subsets. Because the HLA sub-analyses included only small numbers of individuals, any influence of HLA type on TCRB rearrangement was left unresolved. At VDJ recombination sites, type 1 diabetes patients had fewer insertions and more deleted nucleotides, which implies abnormalities in thymic rearrangement. Naive, central memory and regulatory TCRB repertoires appeared more similar among patients than among healthy donors.

Sequences were obtained from naive CD4+ T cells from blood. The cell subset or site label for this specimen denotes: true naive CD4+ T cells. The TCR sequence derives from a man aged 25-40 years with type 1 diabetes. The chain links TRBV10-3 with TRBJ2-4; the D gene is possibly TRBD2, with 5 bases matching. The CDR3 loop reads CAISESGSVGKNIQYF. The nucleotide sequence reads TGTGCCATCAGTGAGTCGGGTAGCGTAGGCAAAAACATTCAGTACTTC.